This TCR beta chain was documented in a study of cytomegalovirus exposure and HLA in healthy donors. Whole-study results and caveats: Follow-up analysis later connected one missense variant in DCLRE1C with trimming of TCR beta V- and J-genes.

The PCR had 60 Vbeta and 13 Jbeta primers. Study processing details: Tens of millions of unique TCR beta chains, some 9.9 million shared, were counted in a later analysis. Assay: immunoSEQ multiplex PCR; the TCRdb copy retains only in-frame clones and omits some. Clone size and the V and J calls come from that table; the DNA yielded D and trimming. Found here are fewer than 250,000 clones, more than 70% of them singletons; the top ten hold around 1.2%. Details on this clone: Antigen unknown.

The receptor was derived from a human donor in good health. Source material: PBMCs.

This CDR3 reads CASSATTSGRNEQFF. CDR3 nucleotides: TGTGCCAGCAGCGCGACGACTAGCGGGAGGAATGAGCAGTTCTTC. The V and J genes are TRBV9 and TRBJ2-1; 13 bases line up with TRBD2. This CDR3 has 15 residues. Germline V gene sequence: CDR1 SGDLS, CDR2 YYNGEE. Trimming cost V 3 bases and J 7 bases; bases outside gene matches: 4. Full variable domain (outside the CDR3, taken from reference TRBV9 and TRBJ2-1): DSGVTQTPKHLITATGQRVTLRCSPRSGDLSVYWYQQSLDQGLQFLIQYYNGEERAKGNILERFSAQQFPDLHSELNLSSLELGDSALYFCASSATTSGRNEQFFGPGTRLTVL.